A selection of T cell receptor beta chains follows, all from one sample in a study of glioma-infiltrating T cells. TCRdb independently ran MiXCR on the multiplex PCR reads; one entry per CDR3 protein. The data contain more than 350,000 distinct CDR3 sequences, approximately 42% of them seen just once; the ten biggest clones take up around 12%. The specimen sequenced was glioma tissue, nonneoplastic brain tissue, or PBMCs (not recorded which). Receptors were obtained from a human donor with low-grade glioma or glioblastoma, undergoing nonglioma brain surgery, or in good health (not recorded which). The CDR3 runs from the conserved cysteine through the conserved F or W. Each record gives: CDR3 DNA, CDR3 protein, J gene, D gene, clone size, V gene. The D gene is left open where the match is weak. Some rows have no size entry. The others give once, few or many, or a class for an expanded clone.

CDR3 DNA: TGTGCCAGCAGCCAAGCCAGACCGAACACTGAAGCTTTCTTT; CDR3 protein: CASSQARPNTEAFF; J gene: TRBJ1-1; D gene: .; clone size: few; V gene: TRBV4-2
CDR3 DNA: TGTGCCAGCAGCCAAGTAACGGCAGGAGCCCACTGGAGTGACAAAAACATTCAGTACTTC; CDR3 protein: CASSQVTAGAHWSDKNIQYF; J gene: TRBJ2-4; D gene: .; clone size: .; V gene: TRBV4-2
CDR3 DNA: TGTGCCAGCAGTTGGACAGGCGGTGCTAACTATGGCTACACCTTC; CDR3 protein: CASSWTGGANYGYTF; J gene: TRBJ1-2; D gene: TRBD1; clone size: many; V gene: TRBV27
CDR3 DNA: TGTGCCACCAAGGCTAGCAGCGCGGACGAGCAGTTCTTC; CDR3 protein: CATKASSADEQFF; J gene: TRBJ2-1; D gene: .; clone size: .; V gene: TRBV24-1
CDR3 DNA: TGTGCCAGCAGTTCTATCTCGTTCGCGAACACCGGGGAGCTGTTTTTT; CDR3 protein: CASSSISFANTGELFF; J gene: TRBJ2-2; D gene: .; clone size: few; V gene: TRBV27
CDR3 DNA: TGTGCCAGCAGCGCGGACAACCTCCAAGAGACCCAGTACTTC; CDR3 protein: CASSADNLQETQYF; J gene: TRBJ2-5; D gene: .; clone size: few; V gene: TRBV7-2
CDR3 DNA: TGTGCCAGCAGCTTAGGGGCTAGCCCCCAAGAGACCCAGTACTTC; CDR3 protein: CASSLGASPQETQYF; J gene: TRBJ2-5; D gene: .; clone size: .; V gene: TRBV11-3
CDR3 DNA: TGTGCCAGCAGCTTAGGGCGAACGGGACTACCAACAGATACGCAGTATTTT; CDR3 protein: CASSLGRTGLPTDTQYF; J gene: TRBJ2-3; D gene: TRBD2; clone size: .; V gene: TRBV7-2
CDR3 DNA: TGTGCCAGCAGTTCCGGACGACGAAGCAATCAGCCCCAGCATTTT; CDR3 protein: CASSSGRRSNQPQHF; J gene: TRBJ1-5; D gene: .; clone size: few; V gene: TRBV27
CDR3 DNA: TGTGCCAGCAGGGGGACAGGACGAACTAATGAAAAACTGTTTTTT; CDR3 protein: CASRGTGRTNEKLFF; J gene: TRBJ1-4; D gene: TRBD1; clone size: many; V gene: TRBV6-2/TRBV6-3
CDR3 DNA: TGTGCCAGCAGCCCGTACCGGGACTACAATGAGCAGTTCTTC; CDR3 protein: CASSPYRDYNEQFF; J gene: TRBJ2-1; D gene: .; clone size: .; V gene: TRBV7-2
CDR3 DNA: TGTGCCAGCAGTGAATGGGGGACTGAAAAACCGTTTTTT; CDR3 protein: CASSEWGTEKPFF; J gene: TRBJ1-4; D gene: .; clone size: .; V gene: TRBV2
CDR3 DNA: TGTGCCAGTAGTAATCAATGGACGGGGCCATATGGCTACACCTTC; CDR3 protein: CASSNQWTGPYGYTF; J gene: TRBJ1-2; D gene: .; clone size: few; V gene: TRBV19
CDR3 DNA: TGCGCCAGCAGCCAATCCGACAGCACAGATACGCAGTATTTT; CDR3 protein: CASSQSDSTDTQYF; J gene: TRBJ2-3; D gene: .; clone size: .; V gene: TRBV4-1
CDR3 DNA: TGTGCCAGCAGTTTTGGGGGCCCAAATTCACCCCTCCACTTT; CDR3 protein: CASSFGGPNSPLHF; J gene: TRBJ1-6; D gene: .; clone size: .; V gene: TRBV6-2/TRBV6-3
CDR3 DNA: TGCAGTGCTGATTTGGCGAACACCGGGGAGCTGTTTTTT; CDR3 protein: CSADLANTGELFF; J gene: TRBJ2-2; D gene: .; clone size: few; V gene: TRBV20-1
CDR3 DNA: TGTGCCAGCAGCCCCGGACCCTCTCAGCCCCAGCATTTT; CDR3 protein: CASSPGPSQPQHF; J gene: TRBJ1-5; D gene: .; clone size: many; V gene: TRBV28
CDR3 DNA: TGCAGTGCTTCTAAACCCTTACGTGAAAAACTGTTTTTT; CDR3 protein: CSASKPLREKLFF; J gene: TRBJ1-4; D gene: .; clone size: .; V gene: TRBV20-1
CDR3 DNA: TGTGCCAGCAGCTTGGGGGCGGGAGCAATCGGGGAGCTGTTTTTT; CDR3 protein: CASSLGAGAIGELFF; J gene: TRBJ2-2; D gene: TRBD2; clone size: .; V gene: TRBV5-4
CDR3 DNA: TGCAGTGCTAGAACTCCTCTCGGACAGGGTGCATCCATCCAAGAGACCCAGTACTTC; CDR3 protein: CSARTPLGQGASIQETQYF; J gene: TRBJ2-5; D gene: TRBD1; clone size: few; V gene: TRBV20-1
CDR3 DNA: TGTGCCAGCAGTTTCGTTGGCAGGAGCGTGAACTCTGGAAACACCATATATTTT; CDR3 protein: CASSFVGRSVNSGNTIYF; J gene: TRBJ1-3; D gene: .; clone size: few; V gene: TRBV28
CDR3 DNA: TGTGCCAGCAGTTTTAATAGGGCTAGCGCGGGGTACGAGCAGTACTTC; CDR3 protein: CASSFNRASAGYEQYF; J gene: TRBJ2-7; D gene: .; clone size: few; V gene: TRBV6-1
CDR3 DNA: TGCGCCAGCAGCCCGGGCGACGGCCTCTATGGCTACACCTTC; CDR3 protein: CASSPGDGLYGYTF; J gene: TRBJ1-2; D gene: .; clone size: .; V gene: TRBV4-3
CDR3 DNA: TGCGCCAGCAGCCAAGAAGCCAGCCTTAGCAATCAGCCCCAGCATTTT; CDR3 protein: CASSQEASLSNQPQHF; J gene: TRBJ1-5; D gene: .; clone size: few; V gene: TRBV4-1
CDR3 DNA: TGCAGTGCTAGAGATCTTAGCTTAGCCTACAATGAGCAGTCCTTC; CDR3 protein: CSARDLSLAYNEQSF; J gene: TRBJ2-1; D gene: .; clone size: .; V gene: TRBV20-1
CDR3 DNA: TGTGCCTGGAGGCCGGGGGCCATCACCGGGGAGCTGTTTTTT; CDR3 protein: CAWRPGAITGELFF; J gene: TRBJ2-2; D gene: .; clone size: .; V gene: TRBV30
CDR3 DNA: TGTGCCATCAGTCGCCGGCACAGATCTTTCTACGAGCAGTACTTC; CDR3 protein: CAISRRHRSFYEQYF; J gene: TRBJ2-7; D gene: .; clone size: few; V gene: TRBV10-3
CDR3 DNA: TGCGCCAGCAGCCAAGGTATCGTCAGGGGATCGTACGAGCAGTACTTC; CDR3 protein: CASSQGIVRGSYEQYF; J gene: TRBJ2-7; D gene: .; clone size: few; V gene: TRBV4-1
CDR3 DNA: TGTGCCAGCCTTCTGAGAGACACAGATACGCAGTATTTT; CDR3 protein: CASLLRDTDTQYF; J gene: TRBJ2-3; D gene: .; clone size: few; V gene: TRBV12-3/TRBV12-4
CDR3 DNA: TGTGCCAGCAGCTTACGGGGGAATGAGGGTTACAATGAGCAGTTCTTC; CDR3 protein: CASSLRGNEGYNEQFF; J gene: TRBJ2-1; D gene: .; clone size: .; V gene: TRBV7-3
CDR3 DNA: TGTGCCAGCTCACCCGTCCCGGGACAGCCTTCAAATGGCTACACCTTC; CDR3 protein: CASSPVPGQPSNGYTF; J gene: TRBJ1-2; D gene: TRBD1; clone size: .; V gene: TRBV18
CDR3 DNA: TGTGCCAGCAGTTTACTCTACGCAGGCGCCCCGACCAATGAGCAGTTCTTC; CDR3 protein: CASSLLYAGAPTNEQFF; J gene: TRBJ2-1; D gene: .; clone size: .; V gene: TRBV12-3/TRBV12-4
CDR3 DNA: TGTGCCAGCACGGGCGGGGCCACAGATACGCAGTATTTT; CDR3 protein: CASTGGATDTQYF; J gene: TRBJ2-3; D gene: .; clone size: many; V gene: TRBV25-1
CDR3 DNA: TGTGCCAGCAGCTTTGAGCGAGCCGGGGAGCTGTTTTTT; CDR3 protein: CASSFERAGELFF; J gene: TRBJ2-2; D gene: .; clone size: .; V gene: TRBV27
CDR3 DNA: TGCAGCGTGGCCAGGAAACTGAACACTGAAGCTTTCTTT; CDR3 protein: CSVARKLNTEAFF; J gene: TRBJ1-1; D gene: .; clone size: .; V gene: TRBV29-1
CDR3 DNA: TGTGCCAGCACCCAACTGGGACTAGCCCAGGCGACGAACACCGGGGAGCTGTTTTTT; CDR3 protein: CASTQLGLAQATNTGELFF; J gene: TRBJ2-2; D gene: TRBD2; clone size: many; V gene: TRBV28
CDR3 DNA: TGCAGTGCTAGAGACGGGGGCCTAGCCAAAAACATTCAGTACTTC; CDR3 protein: CSARDGGLAKNIQYF; J gene: TRBJ2-4; D gene: .; clone size: few; V gene: TRBV20-1
CDR3 DNA: TGTGCCAGCAGCTTAGAACCAGGATACAATGAGCAGTTCTTC; CDR3 protein: CASSLEPGYNEQFF; J gene: TRBJ2-1; D gene: .; clone size: .; V gene: TRBV7-2
CDR3 DNA: TGTGCCAGCAGCTCCAACCCGACAGGGGCTTTCACTGAAGCTTTCTTT; CDR3 protein: CASSSNPTGAFTEAFF; J gene: TRBJ1-1; D gene: TRBD1; clone size: .; V gene: TRBV5-4
CDR3 DNA: TGCAGCGGTAAGACTGACTCCTACGAGCAGTACTTC; CDR3 protein: CSGKTDSYEQYF; J gene: TRBJ2-7; D gene: .; clone size: .; V gene: TRBV29-1
CDR3 DNA: TGCAGTGCTAGCACGACTAGCGGTCGTACCTACAATGAGCAGTTCTTC; CDR3 protein: CSASTTSGRTYNEQFF; J gene: TRBJ2-1; D gene: TRBD2; clone size: .; V gene: TRBV20-1
CDR3 DNA: TGTGCCAGCAGCTTCCCTAGGGCGGGGGCCAAGTACTTC; CDR3 protein: CASSFPRAGAKYF; J gene: TRBJ2-5; D gene: .; clone size: once; V gene: TRBV7-2
CDR3 DNA: TGTGCCAGCAGTTTACGGGCAGCCAGCTCCTACGAGCAGTACTTC; CDR3 protein: CASSLRAASSYEQYF; J gene: TRBJ2-7; D gene: .; clone size: many; V gene: TRBV27
CDR3 DNA: TGCAGCGTTGGGGAACAGGGGGCTGTCGGCTACACCTTC; CDR3 protein: CSVGEQGAVGYTF; J gene: TRBJ1-2; D gene: TRBD1; clone size: .; V gene: TRBV29-1
CDR3 DNA: TGCGCCAGCAGCCAATTCCGGGGGACTAGCACAGATACGCAGTATTTT; CDR3 protein: CASSQFRGTSTDTQYF; J gene: TRBJ2-3; D gene: .; clone size: .; V gene: TRBV4-1
CDR3 DNA: TGTGCCAGCACCGACCCCCAGGGTTTCAGCACTGAAGCTTTCTTT; CDR3 protein: CASTDPQGFSTEAFF; J gene: TRBJ1-1; D gene: .; clone size: many; V gene: TRBV6-2/TRBV6-3
CDR3 DNA: TGTGCCAGCAGACTAACGGGACTAGCAAGGTCCGGGGAGCTGTTTTTT; CDR3 protein: CASRLTGLARSGELFF; J gene: TRBJ2-2; D gene: TRBD2; clone size: once; V gene: TRBV2
CDR3 DNA: TGTGCCAGCAGTACCGCAGGGGTAGGCACTGAAGCTTTCTTT; CDR3 protein: CASSTAGVGTEAFF; J gene: TRBJ1-1; D gene: .; clone size: .; V gene: TRBV28
CDR3 DNA: TGCGCCAGCAGCCAAGATAGGGCAGGCCCCAACACTGAAGCTTTCTTT; CDR3 protein: CASSQDRAGPNTEAFF; J gene: TRBJ1-1; D gene: .; clone size: few; V gene: TRBV4-3
CDR3 DNA: TGTGCCAGCCGTCGGACAGGATTAATGAACACTGAAGCTTTCTTT; CDR3 protein: CASRRTGLMNTEAFF; J gene: TRBJ1-1; D gene: TRBD1; clone size: few; V gene: TRBV28
CDR3 DNA: TGTGCCAGCAGCTTGGTGGGACAGCAAGAGACCCAGTACTTC; CDR3 protein: CASSLVGQQETQYF; J gene: TRBJ2-5; D gene: TRBD1; clone size: .; V gene: TRBV5-5
CDR3 DNA: TGTGCCACCAGCAGAGATAGTGGTTCGGGCACCATATATTTT; CDR3 protein: CATSRDSGSGTIYF; J gene: TRBJ1-3; D gene: .; clone size: few; V gene: TRBV15
CDR3 DNA: TGTGCCATCAGTGAGTCGCAAGGGCCTGGGTTTAATGAGCAGTTCTTC; CDR3 protein: CAISESQGPGFNEQFF; J gene: TRBJ2-1; D gene: .; clone size: .; V gene: TRBV10-3
CDR3 DNA: TGTGCCAGCCGGGGACCTGCTCGGACCTCAACCTCCCAAGAGACCCAGTACTTC; CDR3 protein: CASRGPARTSTSQETQYF; J gene: TRBJ2-5; D gene: .; clone size: .; V gene: TRBV6-1
CDR3 DNA: TGCGCCAGCAGCTTGGATGGGGGAGCCAATGAGCAGTTCTTC; CDR3 protein: CASSLDGGANEQFF; J gene: TRBJ2-1; D gene: .; clone size: .; V gene: TRBV5-1
CDR3 DNA: TGTGCCAGCACCCGGACTAGCGGGAGCGGGACCCAGTACTTC; CDR3 protein: CASTRTSGSGTQYF; J gene: TRBJ2-5; D gene: TRBD2; clone size: .; V gene: TRBV12-3/TRBV12-4
CDR3 DNA: TGTGCCAGCAGTTTAAAGGGGAGGACAACCTACAATGAGCAGTACTTC; CDR3 protein: CASSLKGRTTYNEQYF; J gene: TRBJ2-7; D gene: .; clone size: .; V gene: TRBV7-2